What follows are 4 T cell receptor beta chains derived from one specimen sequenced in a study of T-cell reconstitution after alpha-beta-depleted transplantation in children. TCRbeta library construction was performed incorporating unique molecular identifiers. MiXCR, applied by TCRdb to the PCR reads, yields one record per CDR3 protein. The top ten hold 25% to 35% of the sample, which has about 420,000 distinct CDR3 sequences, around 16% seen once. The material was PBMCs, mostly from graft donor cells, obtained 360 days after TCRalphabeta/CD19-depleted stem cell transplant. The receptors shown here come from a boy in the first two years of life who had a stem cell transplant for Wiskott-Aldrich syndrome, so the T cells may come from the graft donor.

This clonotype appeared a few times. CDR3 residues: CSVGDSYQETQYF. CDR3 nucleotide sequence: TGCAGCGTTGGGGATTCGTACCAAGAGACCCAGTACTTC. The chain links TRBV29-1 to TRBJ2-5; D is undetermined. Trimming removed 4 bases at V and 0 bases at J, with 9 bases between. Germline V gene data show CDR1 as SQVTM and CDR2 as ANQGSEA. The CDR3 has 13 amino acids.

The chain employs TRBV12-3 or TRBV12-4 and TRBJ2-7; 7 bases line up with TRBD1. The CDR3 loop spans 15 amino acids. V dropped 2 bases and J dropped 3; count of bases not matched to a gene: 7. CDR3 coding DNA: TGTGCCAGCAGTTTAAGGGGGCTGGGAGACTACGAGCAGTACTTC. It translates to CASSLRGLGDYEQYF.

There are a few counts of this clonotype. The chain employs TRBV5-1 and TRBJ2-5, with D possibly being TRBD1 or TRBD2 (5 bases each). Germline V lookup: CDR1 SGHRS, CDR2 YFSETQ. The V gene lost 2 bases and the J gene lost 5 bases, with 19 bases spanning the gap. CDR3 size: 16 residues. The CDR3 loop is CASSFLGTPSGETQYF. In DNA form, the CDR3 reads TGCGCCAGCAGCTTTCTCGGGACCCCCTCGGGGGAGACCCAGTACTTC.

The chain couples TRBV3-1 to TRBJ2-2; D unclear. There are 15 residues in the CDR3. V gave up 1 base and J gave up 7 bases, with 13 bases separating them. Germline V lookup: CDR1 LGHDT, CDR2 YNNKEL (reference sequence). CDR3 sequence (DNA): TGTGCCAGCAGCCAAGCTGTAACAGTGCACGGGGAGCTGTTTTTT. Translated, it gives CASSQAVTVHGELFF.